This TCR beta chain comes out of a study of blood T cell repertoires in COVID-19. Background on the study: Acute and convalescent COVID-19 specimens originated in the United States, Italy and Spain. T cells, B-cell-depleted T cells, or PBMCs provided the cDNA or gDNA that served as material.

The germline V gene encodes CDR1 LGHNT and CDR2 FRNRAP. Trimming stripped 7 bases from V and 1 base from J, with 16 bases between. This CDR3 has 15 residues. In the study's own analysis: Researchers report that nucleated cell counts were estimated from reference gene primer amplification. Some clones are missing from TCRdb's copy, which holds only in-frame ones; the method was immunoSEQ multiplex PCR. Clonal size and the V and J genes are those of that table, whereas D and trimming came from the DNA. The table shows about 240,000 clones, with approximately 78% occurring only once. This TCR came from a woman aged 60-75 years with active or convalescent COVID-19. The material sequenced was peripheral blood. This chain connects TRBV12-5 to TRBJ1-1; no definite D call. The CDR3 DNA follows: TGTGCTAGTGCCACCACCGGGGAGAAGAACACTGAAGCTTTCTTT. Residues: CASATTGEKNTEAFF.